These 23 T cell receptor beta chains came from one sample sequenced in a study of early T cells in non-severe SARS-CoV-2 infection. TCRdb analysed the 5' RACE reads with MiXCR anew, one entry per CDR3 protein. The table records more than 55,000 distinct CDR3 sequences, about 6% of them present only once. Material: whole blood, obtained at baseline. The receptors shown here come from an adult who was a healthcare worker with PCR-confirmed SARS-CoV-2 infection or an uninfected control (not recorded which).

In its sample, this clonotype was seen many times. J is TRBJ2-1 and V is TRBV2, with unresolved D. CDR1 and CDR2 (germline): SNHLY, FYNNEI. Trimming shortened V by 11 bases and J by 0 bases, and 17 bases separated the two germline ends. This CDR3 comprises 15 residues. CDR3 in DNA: TGTGCCCTCAGGATGGACGGGCCCTCCTACAATGAGCAGTTCTTC. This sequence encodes CALRMDGPSYNEQFF. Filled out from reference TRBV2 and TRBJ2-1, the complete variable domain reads EPEVTQTPSHQVTQMGQEVILRCVPISNHLYFYWYRQILGQKVEFLVSFYNNEISEKSEIFDDQFSVERPDGSNFTLKIRSTKLEDSAMYFCALRMDGPSYNEQFFGPGTRLTVL.

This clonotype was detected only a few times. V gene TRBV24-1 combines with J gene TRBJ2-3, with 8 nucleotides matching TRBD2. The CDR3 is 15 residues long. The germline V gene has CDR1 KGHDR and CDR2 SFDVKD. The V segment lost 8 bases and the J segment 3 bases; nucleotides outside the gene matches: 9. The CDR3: CATNNPGLGTDTQYF. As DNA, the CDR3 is TGTGCCACCAACAATCCGGGACTAGGAACAGATACGCAGTATTTT.

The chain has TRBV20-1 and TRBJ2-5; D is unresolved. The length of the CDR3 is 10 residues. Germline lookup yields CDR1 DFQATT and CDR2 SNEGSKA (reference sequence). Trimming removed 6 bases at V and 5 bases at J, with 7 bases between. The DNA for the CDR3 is TGCAGTGCCCAGCTGGAGACCCAGTACTTC. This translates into CSAQLETQYF.

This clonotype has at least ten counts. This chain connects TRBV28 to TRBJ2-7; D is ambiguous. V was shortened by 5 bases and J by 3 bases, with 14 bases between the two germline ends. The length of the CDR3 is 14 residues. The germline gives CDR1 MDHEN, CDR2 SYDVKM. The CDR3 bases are TGTGCCAGCAGTCCCCGCCGAATCCTCTACGAGCAGTACTTC. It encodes CASSPRRILYEQYF.

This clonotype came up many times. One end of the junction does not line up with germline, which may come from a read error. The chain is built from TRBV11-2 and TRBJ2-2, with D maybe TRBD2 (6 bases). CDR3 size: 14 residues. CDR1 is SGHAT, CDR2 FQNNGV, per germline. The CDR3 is CASSLADGPGELFF. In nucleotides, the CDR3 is TGTGCCAGCAGTTTAGCGGACGGCCCTGGGGAGCTGTTTTTT.

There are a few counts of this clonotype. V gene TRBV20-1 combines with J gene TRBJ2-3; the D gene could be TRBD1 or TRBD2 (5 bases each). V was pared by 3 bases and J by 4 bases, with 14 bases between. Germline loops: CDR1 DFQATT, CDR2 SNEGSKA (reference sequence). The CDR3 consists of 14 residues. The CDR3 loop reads CSARWDPSADTQYF. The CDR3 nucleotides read TGCAGTGCTAGGTGGGACCCTTCAGCAGATACGCAGTATTTT.

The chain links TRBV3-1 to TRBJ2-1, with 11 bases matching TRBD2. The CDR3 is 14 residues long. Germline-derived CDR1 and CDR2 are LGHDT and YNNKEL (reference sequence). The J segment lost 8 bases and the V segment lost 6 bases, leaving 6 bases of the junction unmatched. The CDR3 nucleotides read TGTGCCAGCAGTGGGACTAGCGGCGGATATGAGCAGTTCTTC. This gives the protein CASSGTSGGYEQFF.

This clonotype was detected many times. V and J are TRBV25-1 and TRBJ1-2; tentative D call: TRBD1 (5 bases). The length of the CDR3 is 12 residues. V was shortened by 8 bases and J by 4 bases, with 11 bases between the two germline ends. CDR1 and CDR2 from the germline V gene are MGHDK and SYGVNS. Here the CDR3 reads CASGTTSYGYTF. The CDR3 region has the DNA TGTGCCAGCGGGACTACTAGCTATGGCTACACCTTC.

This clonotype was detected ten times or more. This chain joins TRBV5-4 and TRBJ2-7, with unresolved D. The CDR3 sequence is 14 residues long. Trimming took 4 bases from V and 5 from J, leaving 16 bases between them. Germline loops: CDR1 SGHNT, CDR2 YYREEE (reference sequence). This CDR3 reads CASSEASQGHEQYF. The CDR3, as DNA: TGTGCCAGCAGCGAGGCATCCCAAGGTCACGAGCAGTACTTC.

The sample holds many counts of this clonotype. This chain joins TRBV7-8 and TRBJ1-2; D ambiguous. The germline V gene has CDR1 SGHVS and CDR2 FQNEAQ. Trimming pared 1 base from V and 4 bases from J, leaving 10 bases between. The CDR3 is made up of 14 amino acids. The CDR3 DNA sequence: TGTGCCAGCAGCTTAGACCCAAGAACCTATGGCTACACCTTC. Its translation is CASSLDPRTYGYTF.

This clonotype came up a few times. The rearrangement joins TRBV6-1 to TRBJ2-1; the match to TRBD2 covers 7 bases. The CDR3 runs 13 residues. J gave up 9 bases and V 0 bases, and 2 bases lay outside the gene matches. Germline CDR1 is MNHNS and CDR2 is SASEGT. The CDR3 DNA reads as TGTGCCAGCAGTGAAGCGGCTAGCGGTGAGCAGTTCTTC. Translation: CASSEAASGEQFF.

CDR3 DNA sequence: TGTGCCAGCAGTAGTGATGTGAACACTGAAGCTTTCTTT. The encoded protein is CASSSDVNTEAFF. The chain is built from TRBV2 and TRBJ1-1, with D unclear. V gave up 5 bases and J gave up 0 bases, with 7 bases separating them. The CDR3 has 13 amino acids. CDR1 is SNHLY, CDR2 FYNNEI, per germline.

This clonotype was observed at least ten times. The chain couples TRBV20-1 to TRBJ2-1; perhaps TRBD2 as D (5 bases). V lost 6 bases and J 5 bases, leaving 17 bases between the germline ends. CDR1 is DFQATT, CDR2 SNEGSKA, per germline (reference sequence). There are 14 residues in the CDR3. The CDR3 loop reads CSAPGGVAHNEQFF. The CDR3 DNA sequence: TGCAGTGCACCCGGTGGAGTAGCGCACAATGAGCAGTTCTTC.

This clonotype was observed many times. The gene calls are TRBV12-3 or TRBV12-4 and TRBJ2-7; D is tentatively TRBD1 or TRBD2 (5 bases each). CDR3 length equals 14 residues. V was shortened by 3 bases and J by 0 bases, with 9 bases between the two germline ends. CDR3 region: CASSFGDGSYEQYF. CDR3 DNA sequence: TGTGCCAGCAGTTTTGGGGACGGCTCCTACGAGCAGTACTTC.

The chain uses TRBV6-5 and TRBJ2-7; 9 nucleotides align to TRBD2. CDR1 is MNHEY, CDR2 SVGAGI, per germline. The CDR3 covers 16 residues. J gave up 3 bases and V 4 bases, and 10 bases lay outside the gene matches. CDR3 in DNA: TGTGCCAGCAGTTCTCTTGAAGCGGGAGGCCTCTACGAGCAGTACTTC. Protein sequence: CASSSLEAGGLYEQYF.

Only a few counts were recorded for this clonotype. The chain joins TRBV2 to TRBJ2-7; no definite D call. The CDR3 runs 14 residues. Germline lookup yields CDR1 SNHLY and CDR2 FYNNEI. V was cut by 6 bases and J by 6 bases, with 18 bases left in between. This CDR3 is CASSAPGVRVEQYF. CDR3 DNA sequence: TGTGCCAGCAGCGCACCCGGTGTTAGAGTCGAGCAGTACTTC.

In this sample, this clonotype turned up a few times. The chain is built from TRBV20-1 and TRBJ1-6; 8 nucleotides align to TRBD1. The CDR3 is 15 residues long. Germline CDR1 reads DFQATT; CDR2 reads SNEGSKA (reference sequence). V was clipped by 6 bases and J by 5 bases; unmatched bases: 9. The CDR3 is CSAPPGTGNNSPLHF. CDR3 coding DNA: TGCAGTGCCCCCCCCGGGACAGGCAATAATTCACCCCTCCACTTT.

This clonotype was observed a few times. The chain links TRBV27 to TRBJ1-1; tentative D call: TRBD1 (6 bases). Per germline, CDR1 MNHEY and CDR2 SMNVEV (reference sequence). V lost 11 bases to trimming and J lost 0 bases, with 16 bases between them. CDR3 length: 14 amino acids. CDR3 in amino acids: CASGGQGMNTEAFF. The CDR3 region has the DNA TGTGCCTCAGGAGGGCAGGGGATGAACACTGAAGCTTTCTTT.

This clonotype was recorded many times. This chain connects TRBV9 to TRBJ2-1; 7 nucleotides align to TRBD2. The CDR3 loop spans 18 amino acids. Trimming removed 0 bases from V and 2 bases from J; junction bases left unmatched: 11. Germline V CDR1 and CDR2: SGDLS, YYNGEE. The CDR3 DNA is TGTGCCAGCAGCGTAGGAGCGGGACCCACCCAAACCTACAATGAGCAGTTCTTC. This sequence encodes CASSVGAGPTQTYNEQFF.

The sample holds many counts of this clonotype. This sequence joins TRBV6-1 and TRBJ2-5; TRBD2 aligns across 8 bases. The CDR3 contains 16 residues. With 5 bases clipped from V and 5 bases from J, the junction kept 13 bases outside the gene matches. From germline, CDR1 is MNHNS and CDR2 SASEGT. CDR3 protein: CASSPLGLVGEETQYF. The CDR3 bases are TGTGCCAGCAGTCCCTTGGGACTAGTGGGTGAGGAGACCCAGTACTTC.

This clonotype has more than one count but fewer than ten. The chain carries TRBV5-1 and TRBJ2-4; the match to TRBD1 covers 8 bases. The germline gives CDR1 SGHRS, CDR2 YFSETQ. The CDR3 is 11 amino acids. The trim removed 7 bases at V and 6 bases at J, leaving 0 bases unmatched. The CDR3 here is CASGQGNIQYF. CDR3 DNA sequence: TGCGCCAGCGGACAGGGAAACATTCAGTACTTC.

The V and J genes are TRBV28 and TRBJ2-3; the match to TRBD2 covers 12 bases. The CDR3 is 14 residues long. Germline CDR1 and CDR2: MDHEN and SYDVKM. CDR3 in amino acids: CTASGRAGTDTQYF. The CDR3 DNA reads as TGTACGGCTAGCGGGAGGGCCGGAACAGATACGCAGTATTTT.

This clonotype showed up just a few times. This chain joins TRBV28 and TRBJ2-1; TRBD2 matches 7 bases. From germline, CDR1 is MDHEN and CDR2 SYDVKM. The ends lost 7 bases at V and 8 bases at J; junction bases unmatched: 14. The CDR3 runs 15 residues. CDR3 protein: CASTLREWALDEQFF. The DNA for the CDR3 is TGTGCCAGCACCTTGCGGGAGTGGGCCCTGGATGAGCAGTTCTTC. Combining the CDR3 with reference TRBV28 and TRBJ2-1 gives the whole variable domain DVKVTQSSRYLVKRTGEKVFLECVQDMDHENMFWYRQDPGLGLRLIYFSYDVKMKEKGDIPEGYSVSREKKERFSLILESASTNQTSMYLCASTLREWALDEQFFGPGTRLTVL.